Shown below are 6 T cell receptor beta chains from a single sample sequenced in a study of blood T cell repertoires in COVID-19. This table comes from immunoSEQ multiplex PCR, and its TCRdb copy is limited to in-frame clones, with some not included. The table lists more than 200,000 clones, 84% of them singletons, with less than 5% in the top ten. Source material: peripheral blood. These receptors all come from a man aged 55 to 69 with acute or convalescent COVID-19.

This clone showed up just once. This sequence joins TRBV4-2 and TRBJ2-1, with D maybe TRBD2 (6 bases). V was pared by 1 base and J by 8 bases, with 12 bases between. Germline CDR1 reads LGHNA; CDR2 reads YNFKEQ. The CDR3 contains 14 residues. This chain's CDR3 is CASSQGGTLYEQFF. Written as DNA, the CDR3 is TGTGCCAGCAGCCAAGGCGGGACTCTATATGAGCAGTTCTTC.

The chain carries TRBV6-1 and TRBJ2-1; TRBD1 aligns across 8 bases. This CDR3 has 15 amino acids. V lost 1 base, J lost 9 bases, and 8 bases stayed unmatched. Germline V gene sequence: CDR1 MNHNS, CDR2 SASEGT. The CDR3 DNA reads TGTGCCAGCAGTGAAGAACAGGGGGGATATGGTGAGCAGTTCTTC. It encodes CASSEEQGGYGEQFF.

The chain links TRBV28 to TRBJ2-7, with TRBD2 matching 10 bases. The CDR3 totals 18 residues. CDR1 is MDHEN and CDR2 is SYDVKM in the germline V gene. Unmatched junction bases numbered 17, after V lost 3 bases and J lost 6 bases. The CDR3 region has the DNA TGTGCCAGCAGTTTGGTCTCTAGCGGGAGCGGGCGTCGGGTCGAGCAGTACTTC. This encodes CASSLVSSGSGRRVEQYF.

This clone was picked up a small number of times. This chain links TRBV25-1 with TRBJ2-5; possible D gene TRBD1, 6 bases. V gave up 5 bases and J gave up 5 bases, with 15 bases separating them. There are 14 residues in the CDR3. Germline loops: CDR1 MGHDK, CDR2 SYGVNS. The CDR3 bases are TGTGCCAGCAGTCCCCGCACAGGGAAGGAGACCCAGTACTTC. Translation: CASSPRTGKETQYF.

The V gene is TRBV13, the J gene TRBJ2-7, with D tentatively TRBD1 (5 bases). The CDR3 contains 14 residues. From germline, CDR1 is PRHDT and CDR2 FYEKMQ (reference sequence). V gave up 5 bases and J gave up 2 bases, with 13 bases separating them. Written as DNA, the CDR3 is TGTGCCAGCAGCCACAACAGGCGGACCTACGAGCAGTACTTC. Translating gives CASSHNRRTYEQYF.

CDR3 loop: CASSYGRGLAGDTQYF. The CDR3 DNA is TGTGCCAGCAGTTACGGGCGTGGACTAGCGGGTGATACGCAGTATTTT. This chain connects TRBV6-5 to TRBJ2-3; 11 positions match TRBD2. Per the germline V gene, CDR1 is MNHEY and CDR2 is SVGAGI. Losses at the gene ends were 2 bases for V and 6 bases for J; bases not matched to a gene: 7. This CDR3 spans 16 amino acids.